This TCR beta chain was captured in a study of blood T cells in healthy people across ages. Study in general: Roughly one uniquely barcoded beta molecule per two T cells was captured.

The second PCR ran about 6 to 11 cycles with a sample-barcoded 5' primer and J-beta primers. From the 5' RACE reads, TCRdb called clonotypes with MiXCR, one entry per CDR3 protein. This sample yields fewer than 800,000 distinct CDR3 sequences, of which 20% to 25% are seen a single time; around 9.2% belongs to the top ten. Trimming at V came to 3 bases and at J to 8 bases, leaving 6 bases not matched to a gene. The CDR3 is 13 amino acids. These records were also assigned to another study, of T cells of mothers and their children. That paper notes: Related mother-child pairs shared marginally more repertoire than unrelated pairs, though not significantly.

The receptor comes from a boy between 5 and 17 years old in good health. The chain has TRBV12-3 or TRBV12-4 and TRBJ1-2; 7 positions agree with TRBD1. Sequences were obtained from blood. The CDR3 DNA is TGTGCCAGCAGTTTGATGAGGGGGCACGGCTACACCTTC. It translates to CASSLMRGHGYTF.